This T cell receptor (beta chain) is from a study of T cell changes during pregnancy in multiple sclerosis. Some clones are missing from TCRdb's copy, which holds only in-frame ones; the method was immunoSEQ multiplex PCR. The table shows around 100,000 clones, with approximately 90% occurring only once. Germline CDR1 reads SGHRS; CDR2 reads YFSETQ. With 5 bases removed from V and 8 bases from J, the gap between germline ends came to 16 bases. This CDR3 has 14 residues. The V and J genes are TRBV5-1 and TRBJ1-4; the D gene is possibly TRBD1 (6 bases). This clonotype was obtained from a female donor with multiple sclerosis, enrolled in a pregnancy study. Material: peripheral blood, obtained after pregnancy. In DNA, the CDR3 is TGCGCCAGCAGAAAGGGGGGGGGCCGGGAAAAACTGTTTTTT. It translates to CASRKGGGREKLFF.